Below are 29 T cell receptor beta chains sequenced from a single sample in a study of identical twins. TCRdb re-called the 5' RACE reads through MiXCR, storing one row per CDR3 protein. The table records approximately 700,000 distinct CDR3 sequences, roughly 6% of them present only once. What was sequenced was naive T cells sorted from blood. The source of these receptors is a young man in good health.

This clonotype was picked up a small number of times. This chain uses TRBV15 with TRBJ2-7; 7 nucleotides line up with TRBD2. The V segment lost 0 bases and the J segment 6 bases; nucleotides outside the gene matches: 11. The CDR3 has 16 amino acids. Germline assignment: CDR1 LNHNV and CDR2 YYDKDF (reference sequence). Written as DNA, the CDR3 is TGTGCCACCAGCAGAGATTTTACTAGCGCGACCCGCGAGCAGTACTTC. Amino acids: CATSRDFTSATREQYF.

This clonotype showed up just a few times. This rearrangement joins TRBV12-3 or TRBV12-4 to TRBJ2-3; unclear D gene. This CDR3 region has 14 residues. Trimming removed 4 bases at V and 6 bases at J, with 14 bases between. The CDR3 coding sequence is TGTGCCAGCAGTTCCCAACCCTTCTATGATACGCAGTATTTT. Residues: CASSSQPFYDTQYF.

A few counts support this clonotype. The chain is built from TRBV5-1 and TRBJ2-7, with 11 positions matching TRBD1. The CDR3 totals 14 residues. With V trimmed by 6 bases and J by 2 bases, 4 bases remained unmatched. Germline V gene data show CDR1 as SGHRS and CDR2 as YFSETQ. The CDR3 nucleotides read TGCGCCAGCACACCGGGACAGGGGGCCTACGAGCAGTACTTC. It is translated as CASTPGQGAYEQYF. Together with reference TRBV5-1 and TRBJ2-7, the CDR3 gives the full variable domain: KAGVTQTPRYLIKTRGQQVTLSCSPISGHRSVSWYQQTPGQGLQFLFEYFSETQRNKGNFPGRFSGRQFSNSRSEMNVSTLELGDSALYLCASTPGQGAYEQYFGPGTRLTVT.

This clonotype was observed a handful of times. The genes are TRBV24-1 and TRBJ2-2, with a possible D match to TRBD2 (6 bases). The CDR3 loop spans 17 amino acids. CDR1 is KGHDR, CDR2 SFDVKD, per germline. Trimming took off 2 bases at V and 5 bases at J, with 17 bases between the two ends. CDR3 in amino acids: CATSDSEGQGRTGELFF. Here the CDR3 DNA reads TGTGCCACCAGTGATTCGGAGGGGCAGGGTAGGACCGGGGAGCTGTTTTTT.

This clonotype has a count of ten or more. The chain is built from TRBV5-1 and TRBJ2-4; 8 positions agree with TRBD2. CDR3 length equals 17 residues. The V gene's germline CDR1 is SGHRS and CDR2 YFSETQ. With 2 bases clipped from V and 4 bases from J, the junction kept 11 bases outside the gene matches. DNA for the CDR3: TGCGCCAGCAGCTTAACGGACGCGGGAGGTCGTAAAAACATTCAGTACTTC. Translated: CASSLTDAGGRKNIQYF.

This clonotype was counted ten times or more. The rearrangement uses TRBV7-3 and TRBJ2-3; 8 bases agree with TRBD1. The germline V gene encodes CDR1 SGHTA and CDR2 FQGTGA. CDR3 length equals 15 residues. The J segment lost 4 bases and the V segment lost 2 bases, leaving 5 bases of the junction unmatched. DNA of the CDR3: TGTGCCAGCAGCTTAGACAGGGGTGTGCCAGATACGCAGTATTTT. This codes for CASSLDRGVPDTQYF.

This clonotype was found many times. The CDR3 nucleotides are TGTGCCAGCAGTCGACCAGACTCTGGGGCCAACGTCCTGACTTTC. Translated, it gives CASSRPDSGANVLTF. The chain is built from TRBV12-3 or TRBV12-4 and TRBJ2-6; D remains unclear. The CDR3 runs to 15 residues. V was pared by 5 bases and J by 0 bases, with 8 bases between.

This clonotype was recorded at least ten times. The chain has TRBV6-1 and TRBJ1-5; D not resolved. CDR1 MNHNS and CDR2 SASEGT come from the germline V gene. This CDR3 has 14 residues. V was clipped by 3 bases and J by 10 bases, with 16 bases between them. The CDR3 region is CASSDNLVRVPQHF. CDR3 nucleotide sequence: TGTGCCAGCAGTGATAACCTAGTTCGGGTTCCCCAGCATTTT.

About this clonotype: A much larger clone is a single base away; this may be a read error. The genes are TRBV12-3 or TRBV12-4 and TRBJ2-7; D is ambiguous. This CDR3 contains 13 residues. CDR3 in DNA: TGTGCCAGCAGTTTCGCGCACACCTACGAGCAGCACTTC. Residues: CASSFAHTYEQHF.

V usage is TRBV5-5 and J usage is TRBJ2-7; 7 positions match TRBD2. The CDR3 is 14 residues long. V shed 1 base, J shed 6 bases, and the junction held 7 bases outside the gene matches. Per the germline V gene, CDR1 is SGHKS and CDR2 is YYEKEE (reference sequence). The CDR3 DNA sequence: TGTGCCAGCAGCTTGATGCGGGAGCGAGGCGAGCAGTACGTC. Translating gives CASSLMRERGEQYV.

This clonotype was counted many times. The rearrangement uses TRBV29-1 and TRBJ2-5, with TRBD2 matching 12 bases. Germline V gives CDR1 SQVTM, CDR2 ANQGSEA. The CDR3 runs 14 residues. The V gene end was trimmed by 7 bases and the J gene end by 5 bases; junction bases not matched to a gene: 8. The CDR3 bases are TGCAGCGCCAGAGGACTAGCGGGATTGGAGACCCAGTACTTC. The encoded protein is CSARGLAGLETQYF.

This clonotype was picked up many times. The chain recombines TRBV19 with TRBJ2-3; 14 nucleotides match TRBD2. The CDR3 has 17 residues. J gave up 3 bases and V 5 bases, and 7 bases lay outside the gene matches. The germline gives CDR1 LNHDA, CDR2 SQIVND (reference sequence). The chain's CDR3 is CASSSGTSGSGTDTQYF. CDR3 bases: TGTGCCAGTAGTTCCGGGACTAGCGGGAGCGGGACAGATACGCAGTATTTT.

The V and J genes are TRBV7-9 and TRBJ2-5; TRBD2 matches at 11 bases. J was trimmed by 5 bases and V by 5 bases; bases with no gene match: 10. Germline loops: CDR1 SEHNR, CDR2 FQNEAQ (reference sequence). This CDR3 is 16 amino acids long. CDR3 loop: CASSMGASGRMETQYF. CDR3 nucleotide sequence: TGTGCCAGCAGCATGGGAGCTAGCGGGAGGATGGAGACCCAGTACTTC.

This clonotype was seen ten or more times. The junction departs from germline at one end; a sequencing error may be responsible. In nucleotides, the CDR3 is TGCGCCAGCAGCTTTGGGGGGAACACTGAAGCTTTCTTT. This translates into CASSFGGNTEAFF. The chain couples TRBV12-3 or TRBV12-4 to TRBJ1-1, with TRBD1 as a possible D gene (5 bases). This CDR3 is 13 amino acids long.

The table lists this clonotype with a few counts. This chain connects TRBV7-3 to TRBJ2-3; D not certain. Deletions cut 5 bases from V and 4 bases from J, with 13 bases between. Looked up from germline, CDR1 is SGHTA and CDR2 is FQGTGA. The CDR3 is made up of 14 amino acids. DNA for the CDR3: TGTGCCAGCAGCCCTGCTCCTGGATCAGATACGCAGTATTTT. This codes for CASSPAPGSDTQYF.

This clonotype was detected many times. The chain employs TRBV20-1 and TRBJ1-2; TRBD1 aligns across 7 bases. V was pared by 2 bases and J by 4 bases, with 10 bases of the junction left unmatched. Looked up from germline, CDR1 is DFQATT and CDR2 is SNEGSKA (reference sequence). The CDR3 length is 15 residues. DNA of the CDR3: TGCAGTGCTAGAAATCAAGAGGGGGCAGCCTATGGCTACACCTTC. This codes for CSARNQEGAAYGYTF.

This clonotype was detected ten times or more. The gene calls are TRBV29-1 and TRBJ2-1; perhaps TRBD2 as D (5 bases). The CDR3 contains 12 residues. Trimming shortened V by 6 bases and J by 6 bases, and 12 bases separated the two germline ends. CDR1 and CDR2 from the germline V gene are SQVTM and ANQGSEA. Written as DNA, the CDR3 is TGCAGCGTCCAACTAGGATTCAATGAGCAGTTCTTC. The encoded protein is CSVQLGFNEQFF.

Remarks on this clonotype: The conserved closing phenylalanine or tryptophan is absent in this CDR3, likely reflecting a read error. This rearrangement joins TRBV20-1 to TRBJ1-1; no clear D. CDR1 and CDR2 from the germline V gene are DFQATT and SNEGSKA (reference sequence). The CDR3 covers 13 residues. Trimming pared 3 bases from V and 1 base from J, leaving 9 bases between. CDR3 sequence reads: CSASSPENTEAFS. The CDR3 DNA is TGCAGTGCTAGTAGCCCCGAGAACACTGAAGCTTTCTCT.

This clonotype was detected ten times or more. The chain uses TRBV27 and TRBJ2-5, with a weak D call TRBD1 (5 bases). Trimming pared 6 bases from V and 5 bases from J, leaving 10 bases between. The CDR3 extends over 12 amino acids. Germline loops: CDR1 MNHEY, CDR2 SMNVEV (reference sequence). The CDR3 here is CASSRPGETQYF. For the CDR3, the DNA is TGTGCCAGCAGCCGCCCAGGGGAGACCCAGTACTTC.

This clonotype was recorded many times. V gene TRBV12-3 or TRBV12-4 combines with J gene TRBJ2-4; D is unresolved. V was clipped by 1 base and J by 7 bases, with 8 bases between them. This CDR3 is 13 amino acids long. For the CDR3, the DNA is TGTGCCAGCAGTTTAGACAGATCCAACATTCAGTACTTC. Protein: CASSLDRSNIQYF.

This chain uses TRBV6-5 with TRBJ1-2; D is undetermined. Trimming removed 0 bases from V and 0 bases from J, with 11 bases in between. CDR3 length: 16 residues. Germline V lookup: CDR1 MNHEY, CDR2 SVGAGI. In DNA, the CDR3 is TGTGCCAGCAGTTACTCGGTCTCAGGAGCTAACTATGGCTACACCTTC. Translating it yields CASSYSVSGANYGYTF.

V gene TRBV5-1 combines with J gene TRBJ1-6; TRBD1 agrees at 8 bases. In germline, CDR1 is SGHRS, CDR2 YFSETQ. This CDR3 region has 14 residues. V lost 0 bases, J lost 14 bases, and 7 bases stayed unmatched. CDR3 loop: CASSLGQGAQALHF. The CDR3, as DNA: TGCGCCAGCAGCTTGGGCCAGGGGGCGCAGGCCCTCCACTTT. Looking up the rest from reference TRBV5-1 and TRBJ1-6 gives the full variable domain: KAGVTQTPRYLIKTRGQQVTLSCSPISGHRSVSWYQQTPGQGLQFLFEYFSETQRNKGNFPGRFSGRQFSNSRSEMNVSTLELGDSALYLCASSLGQGAQALHFGNGTRLTVT.

This clonotype showed up just a few times. The rearrangement links TRBV6-5 to TRBJ2-2; D remains unclear. V was trimmed by 0 bases and J by 3 bases, leaving 11 bases between them. This CDR3 is 16 amino acids long. From germline, CDR1 is MNHEY and CDR2 SVGAGI. This chain's CDR3 is CASSYSGFPDTGELFF. The CDR3, as DNA: TGTGCCAGCAGTTACTCCGGCTTCCCGGACACCGGGGAGCTGTTTTTT.

This clonotype was seen repeatedly, ten times or more. The CDR3 DNA reads TGTGCCAGCAGTTTAGACGAATTGCTGAAGACCCAGTACTTC. Protein product: CASSLDELLKTQYF. V is TRBV12-3 or TRBV12-4 and J is TRBJ2-5, with D unclear. With 1 base removed from V and 6 bases from J, the gap between germline ends came to 12 bases. CDR3 length: 14 amino acids.

This clonotype has just a few counts. The V and J genes are TRBV5-1 and TRBJ2-2, with TRBD1 matching 10 bases. The CDR3 covers 16 residues. The J segment lost 2 bases and the V segment lost 4 bases, leaving 5 bases of the junction unmatched. The germline CDR1 and CDR2 sequences are SGHRS and YFSETQ. CDR3 DNA sequence: TGCGCCAGCAGCGCGACAGGGGGCCGCAACACCGGGGAGCTGTTTTTT. Translation gives CASSATGGRNTGELFF.

This clonotype was counted at least ten times. This chain connects TRBV12-3 or TRBV12-4 to TRBJ1-1, with 7 positions matching TRBD1. Trimming at V came to 6 bases and at J to 5 bases, leaving 3 bases not matched to a gene. The length of the CDR3 is 12 residues. The DNA of the CDR3 is TGTGCCAGCAGCCAGGGGGTTACTGAAGCTTTCTTT. Encoded protein: CASSQGVTEAFF.

This clonotype appeared many times. The gene calls are TRBV7-9 and TRBJ2-1; perhaps TRBD1 as D (5 bases). The CDR3 spans 13 residues. CDR1 is SEHNR, CDR2 FQNEAQ, per germline (reference sequence). Trimming took 0 bases from V and 8 from J, leaving 8 bases between them. CDR3 protein: CASSLAGVDEQFF. In DNA form, the CDR3 reads TGTGCCAGCAGCTTAGCAGGGGTGGATGAGCAGTTCTTC.

This clonotype was detected a few times. The CDR3 is CASSPGATYEQYV. DNA for the CDR3: TGTGCCAGCAGCCCCGGGGCCACCTACGAGCAGTACGTC. The chain carries TRBV12-3 or TRBV12-4 and TRBJ2-7; D is perhaps TRBD1 or TRBD2 (5 bases each). There are 13 residues in the CDR3. The germline V and J ends were trimmed by 6 bases and 2 bases, with 11 bases remaining between them.

V is TRBV12-3 or TRBV12-4 and J is TRBJ1-2; 8 bases are shared with TRBD1. With V trimmed by 3 bases and J by 1 base, 10 bases remained unmatched. This CDR3 region has 17 residues. This chain's CDR3 is CASSFRSGQGDNYGYTF. The CDR3 coding sequence is TGTGCCAGCAGTTTCAGGAGTGGACAGGGAGATAACTATGGCTACACCTTC.